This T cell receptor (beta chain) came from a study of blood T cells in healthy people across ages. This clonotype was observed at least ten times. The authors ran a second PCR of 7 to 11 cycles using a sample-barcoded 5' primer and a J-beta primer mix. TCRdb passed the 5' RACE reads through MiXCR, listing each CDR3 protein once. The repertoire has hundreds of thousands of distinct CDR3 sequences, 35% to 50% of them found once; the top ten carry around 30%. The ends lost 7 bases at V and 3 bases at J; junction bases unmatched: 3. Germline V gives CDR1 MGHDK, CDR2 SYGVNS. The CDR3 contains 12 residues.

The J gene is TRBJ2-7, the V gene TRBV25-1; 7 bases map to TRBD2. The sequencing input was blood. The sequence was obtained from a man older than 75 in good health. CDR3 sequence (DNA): TGTGCCAGCACGGCTAGCGGCTACGAGCAGTACTTC. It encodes CASTASGYEQYF.